Following are 28 T cell receptor beta chains from one sample sequenced in a study of Graves' ophthalmopathy and Graves' hyperthyroidism. For repertoire sequencing, the TCR beta CDR3 regions were amplified from RNA transcripts. First-round RT-PCR employed HTBI primers, with a second-round multiplex PCR after it. From the multiplex PCR reads, TCRdb called clonotypes with MiXCR, one entry per CDR3 protein. The repertoire holds roughly 700,000 distinct CDR3 sequences, with around 40% as singletons. The sequenced material came from peripheral blood. Every receptor here comes from an adult man with Graves' ophthalmopathy.

In this sample, this clonotype turned up many times. The chain recombines TRBV7-2 with TRBJ2-5, with TRBD2 matching 8 bases. Trimming removed 5 bases from V and 2 bases from J; junction bases left unmatched: 7. The CDR3 covers 15 residues. Per the germline V gene, CDR1 is SGHTA and CDR2 is FQGNSA. CDR3 protein: CASSRGIAGQETQYF. The CDR3 DNA reads as TGTGCCAGCAGCAGGGGGATAGCGGGGCAAGAGACCCAGTACTTC.

This chain joins TRBV9 and TRBJ1-6; D unclear. Trimming pared 2 bases from V and 10 bases from J, leaving 19 bases between. The germline V gene encodes CDR1 SGDLS and CDR2 YYNGEE. The CDR3 consists of 16 residues. The DNA for the CDR3 is TGTGCCAGCAGCGTTGGGCAGGCTCCAAAGGGCTCACCCCTCCACTTT. Its protein is CASSVGQAPKGSPLHF.

The gene calls are TRBV29-1 and TRBJ1-1, with unresolved D. The CDR3 has 12 amino acids. The ends were cut back, 3 bases at V and 3 bases at J, with 8 bases in the middle. CDR1 is SQVTM, CDR2 ANQGSEA, per germline. Here the CDR3 reads CSVEDSYTEAFF. CDR3 DNA sequence: TGCAGCGTTGAGGACTCGTACACTGAAGCTTTCTTT.

This clonotype was seen many times. The chain employs TRBV29-1 and TRBJ1-2; no firm D call. Germline V lookup: CDR1 SQVTM, CDR2 ANQGSEA. The CDR3 length is 14 residues. Trimming removed 3 bases from V and 4 bases from J, with 15 bases in between. The CDR3 DNA reads as TGCAGCGTTGATGTAGCGGGTTATAGCTATGGCTACACCTTC. Protein product: CSVDVAGYSYGYTF.

This clonotype was counted between two and nine times. V and J are TRBV7-9 and TRBJ1-1; D ambiguous. Trimming left V 5 bases short and J 3 bases short, with 16 bases between. The CDR3 is 15 residues long. The germline gives CDR1 SEHNR, CDR2 FQNEAQ (reference sequence). CDR3 residues: CASSPGPARDTEAFF. CDR3 in DNA: TGTGCCAGCAGCCCCGGTCCGGCGCGGGACACTGAAGCTTTCTTT.

V and J are TRBV15 and TRBJ2-5; D not resolved. The CDR3 is 14 amino acids. Germline CDR1 and CDR2: LNHNV and YYDKDF (reference sequence). V was clipped by 3 bases and J by 2 bases, with 10 bases between them. The CDR3 here is CATSSASTQETQYF. The DNA for the CDR3 is TGTGCCACCAGCAGTGCGTCAACACAAGAGACCCAGTACTTC.

In this sample, this clonotype turned up a few times. V and J are TRBV9 and TRBJ2-7; the match to TRBD1 covers 7 bases. This CDR3 spans 17 amino acids. V dropped 3 bases and J dropped 7; count of bases not matched to a gene: 19. The germline CDR1 and CDR2 sequences are SGDLS and YYNGEE. CDR3 loop: CASSADEGAGLFREQYF. CDR3 in DNA: TGTGCCAGCAGCGCCGATGAGGGGGCAGGCCTCTTCAGGGAGCAGTACTTC.

This clonotype was observed many times. The chain recombines TRBV12-3 or TRBV12-4 with TRBJ2-2; no firm D call. The CDR3 extends over 10 amino acids. V lost 11 bases and J 5 bases, leaving 6 bases between the germline ends. The CDR3 region has the DNA TGTGCCTGGGGTACCGGGGAGCTGTTTTTT. Amino acid sequence: CAWGTGELFF.

This clonotype has a count of ten or more. This chain joins TRBV19 and TRBJ2-7; TRBD1 agrees at 8 bases. Germline values: CDR1 LNHDA, CDR2 SQIVND (reference sequence). J lost 4 bases, V lost 11 bases, and 10 bases had no gene match. This CDR3 has 13 residues. The CDR3 loop is CASKGQGSYEQYF. DNA for the CDR3: TGTGCCTCTAAAGGACAGGGAAGTTACGAGCAGTACTTC.

Turning to this clonotype: This may stem from a read error, because a much larger clone lies one nucleotide away. V is TRBV20-1 and J is TRBJ2-7; 8 bases fit TRBD2. The length of the CDR3 is 13 residues. V lost 3 bases, J lost 6 bases, and 7 bases stayed unmatched. The V gene's germline CDR1 is DFQATT and CDR2 SNEGSKA (reference sequence). The chain's CDR3 is CSASRVAGGEQYF. CDR3 DNA sequence: TGCAGTGCTAGTCGGGTGGCGGGGGGCGAGCAGTACTTC.

CDR3 protein: CAISSSGTGDQPQHF. The CDR3 nucleotides read TGTGCCATCAGTTCGTCCGGGACAGGGGATCAGCCCCAGCATTTT. The chain joins TRBV10-3 to TRBJ1-5, with 10 bases that match TRBD1. Germline CDR1 ENHRY, CDR2 SYGVKD. V shed 5 bases and J 5 bases; nucleotides not matched to a gene: 6. CDR3 size: 15 residues.

V is TRBV9 and J is TRBJ1-2; D possibly corresponds to TRBD1 (5 bases). Trimming cost V 0 bases and J 2 bases, with 11 bases left between them. Germline CDR1 SGDLS, CDR2 YYNGEE. CDR3 length equals 15 residues. The CDR3 spells CASSVEGILNYGYTF. DNA for the CDR3: TGTGCCAGCAGCGTAGAGGGGATTCTGAACTATGGCTACACCTTC.

This rearrangement joins TRBV20-1 to TRBJ2-7; D perhaps matches TRBD1 (5 bases). CDR1 DFQATT and CDR2 SNEGSKA come from the germline V gene (reference sequence). V was pared by 5 bases and J by 2 bases, with 7 bases between. The CDR3 has 11 amino acids. The CDR3 spells CSALTAYEQYF. In DNA, the CDR3 is TGCAGTGCTCTGACAGCCTACGAGCAGTACTTC.

Comments on this clonotype: Sequence at one end of the junction differs from germline and may be a read error. The gene calls are TRBV7-9 and TRBJ1-1; weak D call: TRBD1 (6 bases). CDR1 is SEHNR, CDR2 FQNEAQ, per germline (reference sequence). The CDR3 is made up of 17 amino acids. The CDR3 DNA sequence: TGTGCCACCGTAGGGGGAAGGCCACCAAATCAGAACACTGAAGCTCTCTTT. As protein: CATVGGRPPNQNTEALF.

This clonotype was seen a handful of times. The V call is TRBV7-2, the J call TRBJ2-2; 7 nucleotides line up with TRBD1. The V and J ends lost 5 bases and 5 bases, in that order; junction bases with no gene match: 8. From germline, CDR1 is SGHTA and CDR2 FQGNSA. CDR3 length: 15 residues. The CDR3 here is CASSPQGLPTGELFF. CDR3 nucleotides: TGTGCCAGCAGCCCACAGGGGCTCCCGACCGGGGAGCTGTTTTTT.

This chain uses TRBV2 with TRBJ1-1; D is possibly TRBD1 (5 bases). The V gene lost 4 bases and the J gene lost 1 base, with 16 bases spanning the gap. CDR3 length: 16 residues. Germline assignment: CDR1 SNHLY and CDR2 FYNNEI. CDR3 sequence: CASSGGVGRGNTEAFF. The CDR3 DNA reads as TGTGCCAGCAGTGGGGGGGTGGGCAGAGGGAACACTGAAGCTTTCTTT.

The CDR3 coding sequence is TGTGCCAGCAGTTCCTTCCCGACATTAGGATTGGGCGAGCAGTACTTC. It encodes CASSSFPTLGLGEQYF. V gene TRBV12-3 or TRBV12-4 combines with J gene TRBJ2-7; D is undetermined. V lost 4 bases and J lost 6, with 22 bases in between. CDR3 length: 16 amino acids.

This clonotype was detected ten times or more. The V and J genes are TRBV7-2 and TRBJ2-5; the D call may be TRBD1 or TRBD2 (5 bases each). V lost 1 base to trimming and J lost 5 bases, with 14 bases between them. Germline CDR1 reads SGHTA; CDR2 reads FQGNSA. CDR3 size: 15 residues. The CDR3 DNA sequence: TGTGCCAGCAGCTTAGAGGCAGGGAGTCGGGAGACCCAGTACTTC. Protein: CASSLEAGSRETQYF.

The chain couples TRBV11-2 to TRBJ1-5; unclear D gene. Per germline, CDR1 SGHAT and CDR2 FQNNGV. CDR3 length: 16 amino acids. Trimming left V 1 base short and J 0 bases short, with 10 bases between. CDR3 amino acids: CASSLGGEYSNQPQHF. The CDR3 bases are TGTGCCAGCAGCTTAGGAGGAGAATATAGCAATCAGCCCCAGCATTTT.

This clonotype was picked up many times. The genes are TRBV9 and TRBJ1-6; no clear D gene. Germline CDR1 is SGDLS and CDR2 is YYNGEE. This CDR3 is 14 amino acids long. Trimming took 4 bases from V and 5 from J, leaving 10 bases between them. The CDR3 reads CASSQGGNNSPLHF. The CDR3 nucleotides read TGTGCCAGCAGCCAAGGAGGGAATAATTCACCCCTCCACTTT.

V gene TRBV10-3 combines with J gene TRBJ2-7; 11 bases agree with TRBD2. The germline gives CDR1 ENHRY, CDR2 SYGVKD. J gave up 2 bases and V 11 bases, and 26 bases lay outside the gene matches. This CDR3 comprises 20 residues. CDR3 in DNA: TGTGCCTCAACCCCACGTAACGGGGGACTAGCGGAAGAAAGGGCCTACGAGCAGTACTTC. This codes for CASTPRNGGLAEERAYEQYF.

This clonotype was observed a few times. The V gene is TRBV9, the J gene TRBJ2-7; D perhaps matches TRBD1 (6 bases). V was cut by 3 bases and J by 7 bases, with 17 bases left in between. CDR3 length: 14 residues. Germline V gene data show CDR1 as SGDLS and CDR2 as YYNGEE. The CDR3 protein is CASSGGTRGTEQYF. CDR3 sequence (DNA): TGTGCCAGCAGCGGGGGGACAAGGGGGACGGAGCAGTACTTC.

This clonotype has a count of ten or more. This rearrangement joins TRBV9 to TRBJ1-4; no clear D. The CDR3 has 14 amino acids. CDR1 SGDLS and CDR2 YYNGEE come from the germline V gene. Trimming cost V 2 bases and J 4 bases, with 9 bases left between them. Here the CDR3 reads CASSVAGVNEKLFF. The CDR3 coding sequence is TGTGCCAGCAGCGTCGCAGGAGTTAATGAAAAACTGTTTTTT.

The gene calls are TRBV7-9 and TRBJ1-4, with a tentative D call TRBD1 (5 bases). Germline CDR1 SEHNR, CDR2 FQNEAQ (reference sequence). The V and J ends lost 3 bases and 7 bases respectively, with 15 bases between them. The CDR3 sequence is 15 residues long. In DNA form, the CDR3 reads TGTGCCAGCAGCTTGCAGTTGCGACAGACTGAAAAACTGTTTTTT. Its protein is CASSLQLRQTEKLFF.

The rearrangement links TRBV20-1 to TRBJ1-4; no firm D call. The ends were cut back, 3 bases at V and 6 bases at J, with 14 bases in the middle. The CDR3 sequence is 14 residues long. From germline, CDR1 is DFQATT and CDR2 SNEGSKA (reference sequence). This CDR3 reads CSASLGGRDEKLFF. In nucleotides, the CDR3 is TGCAGTGCTAGCCTCGGAGGGCGGGATGAAAAACTGTTTTTT.

As regards this clonotype: One base away lies a much larger clone, so this may be a sequencing read error. V and J are TRBV12-3 or TRBV12-4 and TRBJ1-6; D is undetermined. The CDR3 loop spans 13 amino acids. V dropped 6 bases and J dropped 11 bases, with 14 bases sitting between them. CDR3 nucleotides: TGTGCCAGCAGCATCAAGGGAGGAGCACCCCTCCACTTT. Encoded protein: CASSIKGGAPLHF.

This clonotype was found once. V gene TRBV29-1 combines with J gene TRBJ1-4; D is unclear. Looked up from germline, CDR1 is SQVTM and CDR2 is ANQGSEA. The V end was cut by 5 bases, the J end by 11 bases, with 15 bases between. The CDR3 has 12 residues. The CDR3 nucleotides read TGCAGCGTTCGGACGGACTCTGGGAAACTGTTTTTT. Amino acids: CSVRTDSGKLFF.

The V and J genes are TRBV29-1 and TRBJ2-2, with 7 nucleotides matching TRBD2. Germline-derived CDR1 and CDR2 are SQVTM and ANQGSEA. The J segment lost 5 bases and the V segment lost 8 bases, leaving 14 bases of the junction unmatched. This CDR3 spans 15 amino acids. The CDR3 sequence: CSSEGREGWTGELFF. Written as DNA, the CDR3 is TGCAGCTCTGAGGGGAGGGAGGGTTGGACCGGGGAGCTGTTTTTT.